This TCR beta chain comes out of a study of cytomegalovirus exposure and HLA in healthy donors. The PCR was carried out with 60 Vbeta primers and 13 Jbeta primers. Profiling relied on immunoSEQ multiplex PCR, and the TCRdb table lists in-frame clones only, not all of them. The ten top clones account for roughly 1%, within a sample of some 110,000 clones. The CDR3 extends over 14 amino acids. Trimming stripped 3 bases from V and 8 bases from J, with 17 bases between. The sequencing sample was made of PBMCs. The chain couples TRBV5-3 to TRBJ1-2; no firm D call. TRBV5-3 is flagged as an ORF with uncertain function. The TCR sequence derives from a man between 18 and 29 years old in good health and CMV-seronegative. This CDR3 is CARSYLRYSRGYTF. The CDR3 DNA is TGTGCCAGAAGCTACCTGCGTTATTCGCGGGGCTACACCTTC.